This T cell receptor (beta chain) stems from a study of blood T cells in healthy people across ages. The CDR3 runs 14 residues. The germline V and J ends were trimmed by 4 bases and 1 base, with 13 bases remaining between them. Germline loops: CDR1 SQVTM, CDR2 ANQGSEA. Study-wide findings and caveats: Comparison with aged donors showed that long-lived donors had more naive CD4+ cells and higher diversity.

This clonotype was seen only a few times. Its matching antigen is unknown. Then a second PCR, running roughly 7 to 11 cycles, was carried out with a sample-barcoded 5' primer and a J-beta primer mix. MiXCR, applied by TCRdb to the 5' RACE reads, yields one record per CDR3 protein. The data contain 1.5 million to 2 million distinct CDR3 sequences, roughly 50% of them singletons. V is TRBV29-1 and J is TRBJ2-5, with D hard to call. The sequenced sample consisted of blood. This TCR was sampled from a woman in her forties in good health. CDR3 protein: CSVVSLTFQETQYF. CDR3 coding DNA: TGCAGCGTTGTTTCCCTTACATTCCAAGAGACCCAGTACTTC.